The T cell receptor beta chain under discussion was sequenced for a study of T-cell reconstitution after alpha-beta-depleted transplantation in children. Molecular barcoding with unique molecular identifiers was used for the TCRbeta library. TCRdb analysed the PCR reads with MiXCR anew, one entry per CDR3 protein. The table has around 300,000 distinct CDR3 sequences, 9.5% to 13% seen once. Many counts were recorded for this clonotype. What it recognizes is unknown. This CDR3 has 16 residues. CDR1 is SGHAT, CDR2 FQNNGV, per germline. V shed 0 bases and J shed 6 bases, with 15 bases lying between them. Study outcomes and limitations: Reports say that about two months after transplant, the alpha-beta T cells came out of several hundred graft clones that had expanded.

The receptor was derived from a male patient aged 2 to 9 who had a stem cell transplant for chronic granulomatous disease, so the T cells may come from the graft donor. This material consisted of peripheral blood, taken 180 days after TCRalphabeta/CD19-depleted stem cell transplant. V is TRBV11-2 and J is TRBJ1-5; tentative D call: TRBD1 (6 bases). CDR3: CASSLDRQGPGQPQHF. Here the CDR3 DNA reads TGTGCCAGCAGCTTAGATCGCCAGGGGCCGGGTCAGCCCCAGCATTTT. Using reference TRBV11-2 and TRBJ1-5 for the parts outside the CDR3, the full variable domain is EAGVAQSPRYKIIEKRQSVAFWCNPISGHATLYWYQQILGQGPKLLIQFQNNGVVDDSQLPKDRFSAERLKGVDSTLKIQPAKLEDSAVYLCASSLDRQGPGQPQHFGDGTRLSIL.